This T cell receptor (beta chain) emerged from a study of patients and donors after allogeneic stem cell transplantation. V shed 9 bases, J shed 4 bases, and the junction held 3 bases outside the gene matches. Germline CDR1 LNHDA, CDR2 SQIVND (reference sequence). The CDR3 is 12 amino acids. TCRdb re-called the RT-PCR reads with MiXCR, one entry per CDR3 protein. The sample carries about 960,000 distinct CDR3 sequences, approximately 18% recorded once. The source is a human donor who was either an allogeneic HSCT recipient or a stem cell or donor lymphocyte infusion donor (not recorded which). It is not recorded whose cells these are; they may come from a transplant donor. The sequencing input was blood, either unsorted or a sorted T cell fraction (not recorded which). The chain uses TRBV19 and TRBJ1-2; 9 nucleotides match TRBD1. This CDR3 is CASIQGAYGYTF. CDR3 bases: TGTGCCAGCATACAGGGGGCCTATGGCTACACCTTC. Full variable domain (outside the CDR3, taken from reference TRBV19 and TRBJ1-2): DGGITQSPKYLFRKEGQNVTLSCEQNLNHDAMYWYRQDPGQGLRLIYYSQIVNDFQKGDIAEGYSVSREKKESFPLTVTSAQKNPTAFYLCASIQGAYGYTFGSGTRLTVV.